This T cell receptor (beta chain) was recorded in a study of response to subunit inactivated influenza vaccine. General observations from the study: The study's authors posited that every seasonal influenza vaccination enlists few new T cells.

The CDR3 spans 17 residues. Looked up from germline, CDR1 is DFQATT and CDR2 is SNEGSKA (reference sequence). The ends were cut back, 4 bases at V and 4 bases at J, with 22 bases in the middle. There are many counts of this clonotype. What it recognizes is unknown. One entry per CDR3 protein, called by TCRdb with MiXCR from the RT-PCR reads. The sample records more than 400,000 distinct CDR3 sequences, 10% to 11% being singletons. The chain couples TRBV20-1 to TRBJ2-2, with D possibly TRBD2 on 6 matching bases. The TCR was taken from a man aged 50 to 59 who received an inactivated influenza vaccine. The source was PBMCs from blood, collected roughly 47 days after vaccination. This CDR3 reads CSANGGLAAYLTGELFF. Here the CDR3 DNA reads TGCAGTGCTAACGGTGGCTTAGCGGCTTACCTCACCGGGGAGCTGTTTTTT.